These 16 T cell receptor beta chains came from one sample sequenced in a study of cytomegalovirus exposure and HLA in healthy donors. PCR employed 60 Vbeta and 13 Jbeta primers. Sequencing was performed with immunoSEQ multiplex PCR; in TCRdb, only in-frame clones are kept and a portion is missing. The listing records 100,000 to 150,000 clones. The specimen was PBMCs. These receptors were collected from a man aged 18 to 30 in good health and CMV-seronegative.

The chain uses TRBV6-5 and TRBJ2-3; 9 positions agree with TRBD1. Germline CDR1 and CDR2: MNHEY and SVGAGI. The CDR3 is 14 amino acids. The J segment lost 5 bases and the V segment lost 4 bases, leaving 4 bases of the junction unmatched. In nucleotides, the CDR3 is TGTGCCAGCAGTTTGGGACAGGGCGGAGATACGCAGTATTTT. It is translated as CASSLGQGGDTQYF.

This rearrangement joins TRBV7-2 to TRBJ1-1, with 9 positions matching TRBD1. CDR3 length equals 15 residues. The junction had 8 bases not matched to a gene; V was cut back by 4 bases and J by 5 bases. Germline CDR1 SGHTA, CDR2 FQGNSA. The CDR3: CASSSVGQGWTEAFF. For the CDR3, the DNA is TGTGCCAGCAGCTCAGTCGGACAGGGGTGGACTGAAGCTTTCTTT.

The chain recombines TRBV2 with TRBJ2-7; TRBD2 matches at 7 bases. J was trimmed by 7 bases and V by 6 bases; bases with no gene match: 18. Germline assignment: CDR1 SNHLY and CDR2 FYNNEI. The CDR3 has 16 amino acids. The chain's CDR3 is CASSHGGGITAWEQYF. CDR3 sequence (DNA): TGTGCCAGCAGCCATGGGGGGGGAATTACAGCCTGGGAGCAGTACTTC.

This sequence joins TRBV6-6 and TRBJ2-7; D is uncertain. V was shortened by 5 bases and J by 0 bases, with 5 bases between the two germline ends. CDR3 length equals 12 residues. Germline CDR1 and CDR2: MNHNY and SVGAGI (reference sequence). The CDR3 sequence: CASSPSSYEQYF. In nucleotides, the CDR3 is TGTGCCAGCAGTCCTAGCTCCTACGAGCAGTACTTC.

The CDR3 protein is CASSSLWTGQWTEAFF. In nucleotides, the CDR3 is TGTGCCAGCAGTTCCCTGTGGACAGGGCAGTGGACCGAAGCTTTCTTT. This chain connects TRBV28 to TRBJ1-1; 8 nucleotides agree with TRBD1. The CDR3 runs 16 residues. V trimming: 4 bases; J trimming: 8 bases; junction bases outside the gene matches: 15. The germline V gene encodes CDR1 MDHEN and CDR2 SYDVKM. The whole variable domain, remainder taken from reference TRBV28 and TRBJ1-1, is DVKVTQSSRYLVKRTGEKVFLECVQDMDHENMFWYRQDPGLGLRLIYFSYDVKMKEKGDIPEGYSVSREKKERFSLILESASTNQTSMYLCASSSLWTGQWTEAFFGQGTRLTVV.

The V call is TRBV28, the J call TRBJ1-2; 7 bases agree with TRBD1. There are 14 residues in the CDR3. In germline, CDR1 is MDHEN, CDR2 SYDVKM. J gave up 6 bases and V 3 bases, and 7 bases lay outside the gene matches. In nucleotides, the CDR3 is TGTGCCAGCAGTTTGGTACAGGGGTTGAATGGCTACACCTTC. Its protein product is CASSLVQGLNGYTF.

The chain has TRBV6-1 and TRBJ2-7, with 9 bases identical to TRBD2. The length of the CDR3 is 15 residues. CDR1 and CDR2 from the germline V gene are MNHNS and SASEGT. V dropped 1 base and J dropped 6; count of bases not matched to a gene: 7. CDR3 DNA sequence: TGTGCCAGCAGTGAAGGGGTTAGCGGGGGAGGCGAGCAGTACTTC. Translated: CASSEGVSGGGEQYF.

The chain employs TRBV7-2 and TRBJ2-3, with 8 bases aligning to TRBD2. J was trimmed by 1 base and V by 3 bases; bases with no gene match: 6. This CDR3 has 16 amino acids. Per the germline V gene, CDR1 is SGHTA and CDR2 is FQGNSA. The CDR3 region is CASSFSISGGTDTQYF. The CDR3 bases are TGTGCCAGCAGCTTTAGTATTAGCGGGGGCACAGATACGCAGTATTTT.

The chain recombines TRBV11-3 with TRBJ1-1; D ambiguous. Germline loops: CDR1 SGHNT, CDR2 YENEEA. CDR3 length equals 11 residues. Between the trimmed V and J ends, which lost 5 bases and 4 bases, there was a span of 5 bases. The CDR3 here is CASSDFTEAFF. CDR3 DNA: TGTGCCAGCAGCGACTTCACTGAAGCTTTCTTT.

The rearrangement uses TRBV27 and TRBJ2-7; 8 bases are shared with TRBD1. The germline CDR1 and CDR2 sequences are MNHEY and SMNVEV (reference sequence). This CDR3 has 13 amino acids. The V segment lost 5 bases and the J segment 6 bases; nucleotides outside the gene matches: 6. The CDR3 loop reads CASSPLDRGEQYF. The CDR3, as DNA: TGTGCCAGCAGTCCGCTCGACAGGGGCGAGCAGTACTTC.

V is TRBV28 and J is TRBJ2-7; perhaps TRBD1 as D (6 bases). Per germline, CDR1 MDHEN and CDR2 SYDVKM. The CDR3 totals 13 residues. Trimming removed 5 bases from V and 1 base from J, with 9 bases in between. CDR3 amino acids: CASSRGGSYEQYF. In DNA form, the CDR3 reads TGTGCCAGCAGTCGAGGGGGTTCCTACGAGCAGTACTTC.

This chain connects TRBV6-5 to TRBJ2-1, with D tentatively TRBD1 (5 bases). This CDR3 contains 13 residues. Trimming took off 2 bases at V and 5 bases at J, with 7 bases between the two ends. The germline V gene has CDR1 MNHEY and CDR2 SVGAGI. The CDR3 DNA reads as TGTGCCAGCAGTTACGACAGAAACAATGAGCAGTTCTTC. Amino acids: CASSYDRNNEQFF.

The chain has TRBV29-1 and TRBJ1-1, with TRBD1 matching 9 bases. The CDR3 sequence is 13 residues long. Germline V lookup: CDR1 SQVTM, CDR2 ANQGSEA. V dropped 7 bases and J dropped 4; count of bases not matched to a gene: 7. The CDR3 loop reads CSDYRGPGTEAFF. CDR3 DNA: TGCAGCGACTACAGGGGGCCAGGCACTGAAGCTTTCTTT. Based on the CDR3 plus reference TRBV29-1 and TRBJ1-1, the full variable domain is SAVISQKPSRDICQRGTSLTIQCQVDSQVTMMFWYRQQPGQSLTLIATANQGSEATYESGFVIDKFPISRPNLTFSTLTVSNMSPEDSSIYLCSDYRGPGTEAFFGQGTRLTVV.

CDR3: CASLGTGGNTEAFF. The DNA of the CDR3 is TGTGCCAGCTTAGGGACAGGGGGCAACACTGAAGCTTTCTTT. J is TRBJ1-1 and V is TRBV5-6; 12 bases align to TRBD1. Germline V gene sequence: CDR1 SGHDT, CDR2 YYEEEE. V dropped 7 bases and J dropped 2; count of bases not matched to a gene: 3. The CDR3 length is 14 residues.

This rearrangement joins TRBV19 to TRBJ2-5; 7 nucleotides line up with TRBD2. J gave up 5 bases and V 4 bases, and 13 bases lay outside the gene matches. The CDR3 spans 16 residues. Germline V gene lookup returns CDR1 LNHDA and CDR2 SQIVND (reference sequence). CDR3 in amino acids: CASSTYPPGGGETQYF. The CDR3 DNA follows: TGTGCCAGTAGTACCTACCCTCCGGGGGGAGGGGAGACCCAGTACTTC.

The chain uses TRBV19 and TRBJ1-1; 8 bases agree with TRBD1. The CDR3 totals 13 residues. Per germline, CDR1 LNHDA and CDR2 SQIVND (reference sequence). The ends lost 5 bases at V and 4 bases at J; junction bases unmatched: 3. The CDR3 loop is CASSLTGGTEAFF. For the CDR3, the DNA is TGTGCCAGTAGTCTCACAGGGGGCACTGAAGCTTTCTTT.